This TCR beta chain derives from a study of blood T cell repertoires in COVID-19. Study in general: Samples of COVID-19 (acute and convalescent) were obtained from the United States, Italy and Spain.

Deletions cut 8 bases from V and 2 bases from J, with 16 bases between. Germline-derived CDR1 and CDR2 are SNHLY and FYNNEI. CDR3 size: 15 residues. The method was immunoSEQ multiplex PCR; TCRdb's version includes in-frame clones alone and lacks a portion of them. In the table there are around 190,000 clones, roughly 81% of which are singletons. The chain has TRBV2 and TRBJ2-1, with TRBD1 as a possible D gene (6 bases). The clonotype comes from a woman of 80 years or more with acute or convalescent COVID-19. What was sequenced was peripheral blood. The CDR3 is CASSKGDPTYNEQFF. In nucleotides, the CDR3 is TGTGCCAGCTCTAAGGGGGACCCTACCTACAATGAGCAGTTCTTC.